This TCR beta chain was retrieved from a study of identical twins. A universal primer site came from template switching; cDNA carried unique molecular identifiers. TCRdb reprocessed the 5' RACE reads with MiXCR, giving one entry per CDR3 protein. The sample has 350,000 to 450,000 distinct CDR3 sequences; under 20% are singletons. The table lists this clonotype with a few counts. Antigen specificity is unknown. General study results and limits: For out-of-frame beta sequences, excess twin sharing was weaker. Fewer insertions were carried by abundant cord blood beta clonotypes, but none was seen in memory repertoires. In zero-insertion analyses, partial confounding could arise from invariant MAIT and iNKT cells.

Germline V gives CDR1 LGHNA, CDR2 YSLEER. The CDR3 loop spans 14 amino acids. Trimming removed 3 bases from V and 6 bases from J, with 12 bases in between. This chain uses TRBV4-3 with TRBJ2-1; D could derive from TRBD1 or TRBD2 (5 bases each). The receptor's source is a man over 45 in good health. Material: naive T cells sorted from blood. DNA of the CDR3: TGCGCCAGCAGCCAGGCCGGGACCTTCAATGAGCAGTTCTTC. It specifies CASSQAGTFNEQFF.